These 23 T cell receptor beta chains came from one sample sequenced in a study of response to subunit inactivated influenza vaccine. TCRdb analysed the RT-PCR reads with MiXCR anew, one entry per CDR3 protein. The sample has hundreds of thousands of distinct CDR3 sequences, around 15% seen once. The sequencing used PBMCs from blood, collected approximately 15 days before vaccination. Receptor source: a man aged 45-60 years who received an inactivated influenza vaccine.

In this sample, this clonotype turned up many times. This sequence joins TRBV28 and TRBJ1-4; maybe TRBD1 (6 bases). This CDR3 is 14 amino acids long. The V end lost 10 bases, the J end lost 8 bases, and 20 bases lay between the germline ends. The germline gives CDR1 MDHEN, CDR2 SYDVKM. CDR3 residues: CATKRGQQREKLFF. CDR3 DNA sequence: TGTGCCACCAAACGAGGACAGCAAAGGGAAAAACTGTTTTTT.

There are a few counts of this clonotype. Written as DNA, the CDR3 is TGCAGCGTGGGGAACACTGAAGCTTTCTTT. Translating it yields CSVGNTEAFF. The chain combines TRBV29-1 with TRBJ1-1; D ambiguous. This CDR3 is 10 amino acids long. CDR1 and CDR2 from the germline V gene are SQVTM and ANQGSEA. V was clipped by 6 bases and J by 1 base, with 3 bases between them.

At least ten counts were recorded for this clonotype. The chain joins TRBV7-2 to TRBJ2-1; D remains unclear. Germline-derived CDR1 and CDR2 are SGHTA and FQGNSA. V dropped 1 base and J dropped 1 base, with 8 bases sitting between them. This CDR3 is built from 15 residues. The CDR3 coding sequence is TGTGCCAGCAGCTTAGATCGTAGTTCCTACAATGAGCAGTTCTTC. It is translated as CASSLDRSSYNEQFF.

This clonotype was counted at least ten times. V gene TRBV7-8 combines with J gene TRBJ2-3; perhaps TRBD2 as D (6 bases). The germline V and J ends were trimmed by 6 bases and 5 bases, with 12 bases remaining between them. Germline CDR1 is SGHVS and CDR2 is FQNEAQ. CDR3 size: 13 residues. CDR3 protein: CASRGTVQDTQYF. For the CDR3, the DNA is TGTGCCAGCAGGGGGACTGTTCAAGATACGCAGTATTTT. Full variable domain (rest looked up from reference TRBV7-8 and TRBJ2-3): GAGVSQSPRYKVAKRGQDVALRCDPISGHVSLFWYQQALGQGPEFLTYFQNEAQLDKSGLPSDRFFAERPEGSVSTLKIQRTQQEDSAVYLCASRGTVQDTQYFGPGTRLTVL.

This chain uses TRBV4-2 with TRBJ2-2, with D possibly matching TRBD1 (5 bases). V lost 1 base and J 2 bases, leaving 17 bases between the germline ends. The CDR3 is 18 amino acids. Germline-derived CDR1 and CDR2 are LGHNA and YNFKEQ. The CDR3 here is CASSQVGVAGPNTGELFF. Written as DNA, the CDR3 is TGTGCCAGCAGCCAAGTGGGTGTCGCAGGGCCTAACACCGGGGAGCTGTTTTTT.

This clonotype was found a few times. The rearrangement joins TRBV27 to TRBJ1-1; D call uncertain. CDR3 length: 14 amino acids. V was pared by 2 bases and J by 1 base, with 8 bases between. Germline V CDR1 and CDR2: MNHEY, SMNVEV (reference sequence). The CDR3 sequence is CASSLRRWNTEAFF. The CDR3, as DNA: TGTGCCAGCAGTTTAAGAAGATGGAACACTGAAGCTTTCTTT.

This clonotype came up many times. The chain employs TRBV20-1 and TRBJ1-6, with D tentatively TRBD1 (6 bases). Deletions cut 1 base from V and 8 bases from J, with 12 bases between. In germline, CDR1 is DFQATT, CDR2 SNEGSKA (reference sequence). The CDR3 length is 14 residues. The CDR3 spells CSARGAGADSPLHF. As DNA, the CDR3 is TGCAGTGCTAGAGGTGCAGGGGCTGATTCACCCCTCCACTTT.

CDR3 nucleotides: TGTGCCAGCAGAACTACAGGGGGTTCGGACATTCAGTACTTC. The encoded protein is CASRTTGGSDIQYF. The chain uses TRBV6-2 or TRBV6-3 and TRBJ2-4, with TRBD1 matching 8 bases. The germline V gene has CDR1 MNHEY and CDR2 SVGEGT. This CDR3 has 14 amino acids. V shed 6 bases, J shed 8 bases, and the junction held 9 bases outside the gene matches.

The genes are TRBV10-3 and TRBJ2-5; 12 positions agree with TRBD2. The germline gives CDR1 ENHRY, CDR2 SYGVKD. V was pared by 6 bases and J by 2 bases, with 7 bases of the junction left unmatched. The CDR3 contains 16 residues. The CDR3 bases are TGTGCCATCAGCGCACTCGGGACTAGCGGGCAAGAGACCCAGTACTTC. This codes for CAISALGTSGQETQYF.

V usage is TRBV3-1 and J usage is TRBJ2-7; possible D gene TRBD2, 5 bases. The V end lost 1 base, the J end lost 0 bases, and 13 bases lay between the germline ends. CDR1 and CDR2 from the germline V gene are LGHDT and YNNKEL (reference sequence). The CDR3 sequence is 16 residues long. The CDR3 loop is CASSQGISGSSYEQYF. For the CDR3, the DNA is TGTGCCAGCAGCCAAGGTATCAGCGGTAGCTCCTACGAGCAGTACTTC.

The V call is TRBV3-1, the J call TRBJ2-3, with D hard to call. The CDR3 length is 16 residues. V gave up 1 base and J gave up 2 bases, with 13 bases separating them. The germline V gene has CDR1 LGHDT and CDR2 YNNKEL (reference sequence). The CDR3 sequence: CASSQVDLFYTDTQYF. The CDR3 DNA is TGTGCCAGCAGCCAAGTTGACCTATTTTACACAGATACGCAGTATTTT.

This clonotype has just a few counts. This chain links TRBV12-3 or TRBV12-4 with TRBJ2-1; TRBD1 agrees at 7 bases. This CDR3 comprises 15 residues. V was pared by 3 bases and J by 5 bases, with 7 bases of the junction left unmatched. The CDR3 DNA follows: TGTGCCAGCAGTTTTAGAGGGGGCCTAAACAATGAGCAGTTCTTC. It encodes CASSFRGGLNNEQFF.

The CDR3 sequence: CASSVDGAKNIQYF. The CDR3 DNA follows: TGTGCCAGCAGCGTAGACGGAGCCAAAAACATTCAGTACTTC. The gene calls are TRBV9 and TRBJ2-4; no firm D call. Germline V CDR1 and CDR2: SGDLS, YYNGEE. Trimming cost V 0 bases and J 0 bases, with 4 bases left between them. The CDR3 is 14 residues long.

This clonotype showed up many times. The rearrangement joins TRBV11-2 to TRBJ2-1; D is possibly TRBD1 (6 bases). V lost 9 bases and J lost 0, with 12 bases in between. Germline assignment: CDR1 SGHAT and CDR2 FQNNGV. The CDR3 has 14 amino acids. Here the CDR3 reads CASTGTSSYNEQFF. In DNA form, the CDR3 reads TGTGCCAGTACAGGGACGAGCTCCTACAATGAGCAGTTCTTC. Drawing the rest from reference TRBV11-2 and TRBJ2-1, the complete variable domain is EAGVAQSPRYKIIEKRQSVAFWCNPISGHATLYWYQQILGQGPKLLIQFQNNGVVDDSQLPKDRFSAERLKGVDSTLKIQPAKLEDSAVYLCASTGTSSYNEQFFGPGTRLTVL.

The sample holds one count of this clonotype. CDR3 nucleotides: TGTGCCAGCAGCGCCTTCGCCGAGCAGTACTTC. It yields the protein CASSAFAEQYF. The chain uses TRBV5-8 and TRBJ2-7; D not resolved. Trimming removed 4 bases at V and 6 bases at J, with 8 bases between. CDR3 length: 11 amino acids. From germline, CDR1 is SGHTS and CDR2 YDEGEE.

This clonotype was recorded a few times. V gene TRBV11-2 combines with J gene TRBJ2-2; D unclear. Trimming removed 1 base from V and 6 bases from J, with 9 bases in between. Per the germline V gene, CDR1 is SGHAT and CDR2 is FQNNGV. CDR3 length equals 14 residues. CDR3: CASSLVRVAGELFF. The CDR3 nucleotides are TGTGCCAGCAGCTTAGTTCGGGTAGCCGGGGAGCTGTTTTTT.

At least ten counts were recorded for this clonotype. The CDR3: CASSLFYQETQYF. Here the CDR3 DNA reads TGTGCCAGCAGTTTATTTTATCAAGAGACCCAGTACTTC. The rearrangement links TRBV27 to TRBJ2-5, with D hard to call. The germline V and J ends were trimmed by 1 base and 2 bases, with 5 bases remaining between them. This CDR3 is built from 13 residues. Looked up from germline, CDR1 is MNHEY and CDR2 is SMNVEV (reference sequence).

V usage is TRBV20-1 and J usage is TRBJ2-7; 11 bases agree with TRBD1. The CDR3 runs to 14 residues. With V trimmed by 3 bases and J by 2 bases, 3 bases remained unmatched. Per germline, CDR1 DFQATT and CDR2 SNEGSKA (reference sequence). The CDR3 coding sequence is TGCAGTGCTAGGGGGGACAGGGGGACCTACGAGCAGTACTTC. This codes for CSARGDRGTYEQYF.

This rearrangement joins TRBV7-6 to TRBJ2-7; 10 positions match TRBD1. Trimming cost V 5 bases and J 4 bases; bases outside gene matches: 11. The CDR3 consists of 16 residues. Looked up from germline, CDR1 is SGHVS and CDR2 is FNYEAQ. The chain's CDR3 is CASSPVTGQGTYEQYF. The CDR3 DNA sequence: TGTGCCAGCAGCCCAGTCACGGGACAGGGGACGTACGAGCAGTACTTC.

This clonotype has only a few counts. This chain uses TRBV5-1 with TRBJ2-2; tentative D call: TRBD2 (5 bases). The V end was cut by 0 bases, the J end by 6 bases, with 15 bases between. Germline V gene sequence: CDR1 SGHRS, CDR2 YFSETQ. The CDR3 is 16 amino acids. The CDR3 region has the DNA TGCGCCAGCAGCTTGGCCGGCAGTTCGGAGGCCGGGGAGCTGTTTTTT. This codes for CASSLAGSSEAGELFF.

The rearrangement joins TRBV6-1 to TRBJ1-5; TRBD1 aligns across 8 bases. The CDR3 totals 16 residues. Germline CDR1 reads MNHNS; CDR2 reads SASEGT. Trimming at V came to 5 bases and at J to 3 bases, leaving 9 bases not matched to a gene. The CDR3 is CASSSPGTGFNQPQHF. CDR3 sequence (DNA): TGTGCCAGCAGTAGCCCCGGGACAGGCTTCAATCAGCCCCAGCATTTT.

This clonotype was observed a few times. The rearrangement links TRBV6-1 to TRBJ1-6; 8 nucleotides agree with TRBD1. The germline gives CDR1 MNHNS, CDR2 SASEGT. This CDR3 spans 13 amino acids. The ends lost 7 bases at V and 7 bases at J; junction bases unmatched: 3. The CDR3 spells CASTQGANSPLHF. The CDR3 DNA reads as TGTGCCAGCACCCAGGGGGCGAATTCACCCCTCCACTTT.

This clonotype has only a few counts. V is TRBV18 and J is TRBJ1-1; the match to TRBD1 covers 8 bases. The germline V gene encodes CDR1 KGHSH and CDR2 LQKENI. The CDR3 runs 15 residues. J was trimmed by 0 bases and V by 2 bases; bases with no gene match: 2. The CDR3: CASSPGQGMNTEAFF. The CDR3 DNA sequence: TGTGCCAGCTCACCAGGACAGGGAATGAACACTGAAGCTTTCTTT.